These 22 T cell receptor beta chains share one sample of origin, sequenced in a study of T cell clonality in common variable immunodeficiency. Sequencing was performed with immunoSEQ multiplex PCR; in TCRdb, only in-frame clones are kept and a portion is missing. The sample was found to contain around 47,000 clones, and every one recurs. Sequences were obtained from peripheral blood mononuclear cells. The receptors were gathered from a person aged 18 to 70 in good health.

This clone was seen at least ten times. From the germline J gene comes the end of the CDR3, since the read stops 3 residues before it. V gene TRBV5-1 combines with J gene TRBJ1-3; 7 nucleotides agree with TRBD1. CDR3 length equals 14 residues. With V trimmed by 4 bases and J by 4 bases, 5 bases remained unmatched. Germline CDR1 is SGHRS and CDR2 is YFSETQ. The CDR3 loop is CASSQTGTGNTIYF. The covered CDR3 bases are TGCGCCAGCAGCCAGACAGGGACGGGAAACACC.

This clone was counted ten times or more. The CDR3 goes on 3 residues after the read ends, and that part is filled in from the germline J gene. The V and J genes are TRBV20-1 and TRBJ2-7; 9 bases map to TRBD2. This CDR3 is 16 amino acids long. Trimming cost V 2 bases and J 6 bases; bases outside gene matches: 14. The germline V gene encodes CDR1 DFQATT and CDR2 SNEGSKA (reference sequence). The covered CDR3 bases are TGCAGTGCTAGACTACACCGAGGGACTAGCTTTGGCGAG. Encoded protein: CSARLHRGTSFGE. The whole CDR3 is CSARLHRGTSFGEQYF.

This clone occurred many times. The read ends 3 residues before the CDR3 terminus; that terminus is restored from the germline J gene. This rearrangement joins TRBV7-2 to TRBJ2-1, with D maybe TRBD2 (5 bases). The CDR3 runs to 14 residues. Per germline, CDR1 SGHTA and CDR2 FQGNSA. V lost 5 bases to trimming and J lost 6 bases, with 14 bases between them. The CDR3 DNA, read in part, is TGTGCCAGCAGCGCCGACCGGACTTTCAATGAG. Translated, it gives CASSADRTFNE. The whole CDR3 reads CASSADRTFNEQFF.

Concerning this clone: The junction departs from the called germline gene at one end, perhaps through a read error. Sequencing ends 3 residues short of the CDR3 end; the germline J gene provides the rest. The chain employs TRBV2 and TRBJ2-3; D might be TRBD2 (6 bases). The length of the CDR3 is 13 residues. Germline-derived CDR1 and CDR2 are SNHLY and FYNNEI. The CDR3 bases that were read are TGTGCCAGCGGGGGGAGACAAACAGATCCG. Its protein product is CASGGRQTDP. The full CDR3 protein reads CASGGRQTDPQYF.

This clone was observed many times. The sequence runs out 3 residues before the end of the CDR3; the remainder is reconstructed from the germline J gene. The chain couples TRBV28 to TRBJ1-4; no clear D gene. Trimming removed 4 bases from V and 2 bases from J, with 11 bases in between. The CDR3 sequence is 15 residues long. Germline-derived CDR1 and CDR2 are MDHEN and SYDVKM. The CDR3 sequence is CASSSSGGTNEKLFF. The sequenced CDR3 bases are TGTGCCAGCAGTTCCAGCGGTGGCACTAATGAAAAA.

To note about this clone: The CDR3 extends 3 residues past the end of the read, so its final part is completed from the germline J gene. V is TRBV7-9 and J is TRBJ2-7, with unresolved D. The germline V gene encodes CDR1 SEHNR and CDR2 FQNEAQ (reference sequence). V was shortened by 3 bases and J by 5 bases, with 8 bases between the two germline ends. The CDR3 covers 12 residues. The CDR3 DNA, read in part, is TGTGCCAGCAGCTTTCGTCCGGACGAG. It encodes CASSFRPDE. In full, the CDR3 is CASSFRPDEQYF.

In this sample, this clone turned up many times. The missing CDR3 end, 3 residues past where the read stops, is filled in from the germline J gene. This chain connects TRBV29-1 to TRBJ2-7; 12 bases fit TRBD2. This CDR3 comprises 16 residues. The V gene end was trimmed by 6 bases and the J gene end by 0 bases; junction bases not matched to a gene: 9. Germline CDR1 SQVTM, CDR2 ANQGSEA. CDR3 residues: CSVRGLAGSSSYEQYF. The covered CDR3 bases are TGCAGCGTCAGGGGACTAGCGGGCTCCAGCTCCTACGAG.

This clone was found many times. The sequenced fragment ends 3 residues before the CDR3 boundary, so the rest is inferred from the germline J gene. The chain links TRBV20-1 to TRBJ2-1; TRBD2 agrees at 13 bases. V was pared by 3 bases and J by 4 bases, with 3 bases of the junction left unmatched. Germline-derived CDR1 and CDR2 are DFQATT and SNEGSKA (reference sequence). The CDR3 runs to 15 residues. This CDR3 reads CSASWTSGSYNEQFF. CDR3 bases read: TGCAGTGCTAGCTGGACTAGCGGGAGTTACAATGAG.

This clone was seen ten or more times. The DNA ends 3 residues before the CDR3 does, and the rest of the CDR3 is filled in from the germline J gene. The chain joins TRBV7-3 to TRBJ2-1; the match to TRBD2 covers 14 bases. V shed 5 bases, J shed 8 bases, and the junction held 8 bases outside the gene matches. Germline V CDR1 and CDR2: SGHTA, FQGTGA. The CDR3 contains 16 residues. CDR3 in amino acids: CASSPRTSGGWDEQFF. The covered CDR3 bases are TGTGCCAGCAGCCCTCGGACTAGCGGGGGGTGGGATGAG.

Ten or more counts support this clone. The read ends 3 residues early relative to the CDR3; the germline J gene fills the gap. The gene calls are TRBV7-9 and TRBJ2-7; 7 bases fit TRBD2. In germline, CDR1 is SEHNR, CDR2 FQNEAQ (reference sequence). The V and J ends lost 5 bases and 0 bases, in that order; junction bases with no gene match: 7. This CDR3 comprises 15 residues. The sequenced part of the CDR3 DNA is TGTGCCAGCAGCCAACCGGGACTACTCTCCTACGAG. It specifies CASSQPGLLSYE. The full-length CDR3 reads as CASSQPGLLSYEQYF.

This clone was detected a few times. The CDR3 end is not reached by the read, which stops 3 residues before it; the germline J gene fills it in. The chain carries TRBV16 and TRBJ2-1, with a weak D call TRBD1 (6 bases). Germline assignment: CDR1 KGHSY and CDR2 FQNENV. V was trimmed by 3 bases and J by 5 bases, leaving 17 bases between them. The CDR3 has 16 residues. Partial CDR3 DNA: TGTGCCAGCAGCCAGGGTCAGGGGTCCCTCGACAATGAG. Amino acids: CASSQGQGSLDNE. The whole CDR3 protein is CASSQGQGSLDNEQFF. Using reference TRBV16 and TRBJ2-1 for the parts outside the CDR3, the full variable domain is GEEVAQTPKHLVRGEGQKAKLYCAPIKGHSYVFWYQQVLKNEFKFLISFQNENVFDETGMPKERFSAKCLPNSPCSLEIQATKLEDSAVYFCASSQGQGSLDNEQFFGPGTRLTVL.

This clone has a handful of counts. The read finishes 3 residues shy of the CDR3 end, and the germline J gene is used to complete it. V and J are TRBV2 and TRBJ1-5; a possible D gene is TRBD1 (6 bases). Germline loops: CDR1 SNHLY, CDR2 FYNNEI. Trimming took off 7 bases at V and 4 bases at J, with 11 bases between the two ends. The CDR3 extends over 13 amino acids. The CDR3 loop is CASNSGANQPQHF. The part of the CDR3 DNA that was read is TGTGCCAGCAACTCAGGGGCAAATCAGCCC.

Notes on this clone: The read terminates 3 residues before the CDR3 end, so the remaining end is supplied by the germline J gene. The V call is TRBV20-1, the J call TRBJ2-7, with 7 positions matching TRBD2. The V segment lost 5 bases and the J segment 3 bases; nucleotides outside the gene matches: 10. Germline CDR1 reads DFQATT; CDR2 reads SNEGSKA (reference sequence). This CDR3 is built from 14 residues. The sequenced part of the CDR3 DNA is TGCAGTGCTCATCCTAGCGGACGTTTCTACGAG. Its translation: CSAHPSGRFYE. The full CDR3 reads CSAHPSGRFYEQYF.

In this sample, this clone turned up a few times. Sequencing ends 3 residues short of the CDR3 end; the germline J gene provides the rest. The genes are TRBV6-4 and TRBJ1-5; D ambiguous. V lost 4 bases and J lost 6, with 4 bases in between. In germline, CDR1 is MRHNA, CDR2 SNTAGT. This CDR3 is built from 11 residues. The CDR3 protein is CASSAVQPQHF. CDR3 bases read: TGTGCCAGCAGTGCGGTTCAGCCC.

A note on this clone: The CDR3 end falls 3 residues outside the read, so it is completed with the germline J gene. V usage is TRBV7-6 and J usage is TRBJ2-1; D possibly corresponds to TRBD2 (5 bases). The ends were cut back, 4 bases at V and 6 bases at J, with 13 bases in the middle. The CDR3 runs to 14 residues. Germline CDR1 reads SGHVS; CDR2 reads FNYEAQ. The CDR3 sequence is CASSSGVGVNEQFF. CDR3 DNA, as far as it was read: TGTGCCAGCAGCTCTGGGGTCGGGGTCAATGAG.

This clone was counted many times. The read ends 3 residues before the CDR3 terminus; that terminus is restored from the germline J gene. This chain joins TRBV7-8 and TRBJ2-3; 7 bases match TRBD2. Germline V lookup: CDR1 SGHVS, CDR2 FQNEAQ. V shed 4 bases and J 2 bases; nucleotides not matched to a gene: 6. The CDR3 contains 15 residues. The CDR3 loop reads CASSSRDYSTDTQYF. CDR3 DNA (partial): TGTGCCAGCAGCTCCCGGGACTACTCCACAGATACG. Combining the CDR3 with reference TRBV7-8 and TRBJ2-3 gives the whole variable domain GAGVSQSPRYKVAKRGQDVALRCDPISGHVSLFWYQQALGQGPEFLTYFQNEAQLDKSGLPSDRFFAERPEGSVSTLKIQRTQQEDSAVYLCASSSRDYSTDTQYFGPGTRLTVL.

With respect to this clone: The CDR3 end lies 3 residues beyond the end of the read and is filled in from the germline J gene. The V and J genes are TRBV19 and TRBJ2-1; D might be TRBD1 (5 bases). V lost 1 base, J lost 1 base, and 8 bases lay in between. Germline lookup yields CDR1 LNHDA and CDR2 SQIVND (reference sequence). This CDR3 spans 15 amino acids. The sequenced part of the CDR3 DNA is TGTGCCAGTAGTATAGTAGCAGGGTCCTACAATGAG. Amino acid sequence: CASSIVAGSYNE. In full, the CDR3 reads CASSIVAGSYNEQFF.

This clone was detected many times. The read terminates 3 residues ahead of where the CDR3 ends, so the germline J gene completes it. This chain joins TRBV10-2 and TRBJ1-2; unclear D gene. Germline V lookup: CDR1 WSHSY, CDR2 SAAADI. The CDR3 has 16 residues. Trimming stripped 0 bases from V and 2 bases from J, with 13 bases between. The CDR3 loop reads CASSESGTPGNYGYTF. CDR3 DNA, as far as it was read: TGCGCCAGCAGTGAGTCAGGAACACCCGGGAACTATGGC.

This clone was recorded at least ten times. The missing CDR3 end, 3 residues past where the read stops, is filled in from the germline J gene. The V gene is TRBV29-1, the J gene TRBJ2-5; no reliable D call. The CDR3 is made up of 11 amino acids. V was pared by 4 bases and J by 0 bases, with 3 bases between. The V gene's germline CDR1 is SQVTM and CDR2 ANQGSEA. The part of the CDR3 DNA that was read is TGCAGCGTTGCTAACCAAGAGACC. Amino acid sequence: CSVANQET. The full-length CDR3 reads as CSVANQETQYF.

This clone was counted ten times or more. The DNA ends 3 residues before the CDR3 does, and the rest of the CDR3 is filled in from the germline J gene. This rearrangement joins TRBV7-7 to TRBJ2-7; 11 nucleotides align to TRBD1. Germline V gives CDR1 SSHAT, CDR2 FNYEAQ (reference sequence). The CDR3 is 15 amino acids. J was trimmed by 3 bases and V by 1 base; bases with no gene match: 2. The sequenced CDR3 bases are TGTGCCAGCAGCTTAGGGACAGGGGGCAACTACGAG. It translates to CASSLGTGGNYE. The whole CDR3 is CASSLGTGGNYEQYF. The full variable domain, in which reference TRBV7-7 and TRBJ2-7 provide the parts outside the CDR3, is GAGVSQSPRYKVTKRGQDVTLRCDPISSHATLYWYQQALGQGPEFLTYFNYEAQPDKSGLPSDRFSAERPEGSISTLTIQRTEQRDSAMYRCASSLGTGGNYEQYFGPGTRLTVT.

This clone was detected ten times or more. The read stops 3 residues short of the end of the CDR3; the missing end is completed from the germline J gene. This sequence joins TRBV5-6 and TRBJ2-5; D is possibly TRBD2 (5 bases). V shed 3 bases and J shed 2 bases, with 14 bases lying between them. This CDR3 has 15 residues. In germline, CDR1 is SGHDT, CDR2 YYEEEE. Partial CDR3 DNA: TGTGCCAGCAGCTGGACTCACAAATTACAAGAGACC. It translates to CASSWTHKLQET. The entire CDR3 protein is CASSWTHKLQETQYF.

This clone was picked up many times. The CDR3 is cut off 3 residues early in the read; its end comes from the germline J gene. The rearrangement uses TRBV7-3 and TRBJ2-1; TRBD2 aligns across 9 bases. The CDR3 loop spans 16 amino acids. Looked up from germline, CDR1 is SGHTA and CDR2 is FQGTGA. With V trimmed by 2 bases and J by 2 bases, 4 bases remained unmatched. The DNA read from the CDR3 is TGTGCCAGCAGCTTAGATGGCGGGAGGGCCTACAATGAG. Protein product: CASSLDGGRAYNE. The whole CDR3 protein is CASSLDGGRAYNEQFF.